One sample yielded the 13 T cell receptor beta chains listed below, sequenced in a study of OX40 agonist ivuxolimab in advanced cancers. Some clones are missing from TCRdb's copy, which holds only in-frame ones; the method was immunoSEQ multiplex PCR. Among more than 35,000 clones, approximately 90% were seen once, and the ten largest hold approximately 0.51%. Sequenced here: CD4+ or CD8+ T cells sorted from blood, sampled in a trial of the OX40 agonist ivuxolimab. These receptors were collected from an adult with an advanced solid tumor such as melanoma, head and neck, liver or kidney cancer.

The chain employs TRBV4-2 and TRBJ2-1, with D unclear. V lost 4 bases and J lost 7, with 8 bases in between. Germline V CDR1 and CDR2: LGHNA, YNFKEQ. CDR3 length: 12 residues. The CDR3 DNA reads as TGTGCCAGCAGCCCAAGGTGGAATGAGCAGTTCTTC. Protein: CASSPRWNEQFF.

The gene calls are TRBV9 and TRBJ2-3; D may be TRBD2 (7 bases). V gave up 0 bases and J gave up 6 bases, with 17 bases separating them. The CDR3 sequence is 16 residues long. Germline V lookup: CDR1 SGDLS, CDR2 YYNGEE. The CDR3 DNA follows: TGTGCCAGCAGCGTAGTCGAGGGGGGGCCCGGCGATACGCAGTATTTT. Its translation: CASSVVEGGPGDTQYF.

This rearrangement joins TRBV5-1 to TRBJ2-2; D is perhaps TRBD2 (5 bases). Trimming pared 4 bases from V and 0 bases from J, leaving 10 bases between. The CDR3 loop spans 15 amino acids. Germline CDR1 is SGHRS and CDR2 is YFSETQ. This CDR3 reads CASSTGNANTGELFF. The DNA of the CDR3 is TGCGCCAGCAGCACCGGGAACGCGAACACCGGGGAGCTGTTTTTT.

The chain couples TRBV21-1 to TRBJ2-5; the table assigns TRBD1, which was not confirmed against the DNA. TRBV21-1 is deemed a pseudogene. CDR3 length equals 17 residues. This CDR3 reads CASSKDERDRPQETQYF. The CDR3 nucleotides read TGTGCCAGCAGCAAAGACGAACGGGACAGACCCCAAGAGACCCAGTACTTC.

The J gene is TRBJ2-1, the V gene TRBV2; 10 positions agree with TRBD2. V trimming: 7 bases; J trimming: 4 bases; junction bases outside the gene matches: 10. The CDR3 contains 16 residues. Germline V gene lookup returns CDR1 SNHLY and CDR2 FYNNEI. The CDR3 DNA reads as TGTGCCAGCACCCCCAATAGCGGGGGGATTTACAATGAGCAGTTCTTC. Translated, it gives CASTPNSGGIYNEQFF.

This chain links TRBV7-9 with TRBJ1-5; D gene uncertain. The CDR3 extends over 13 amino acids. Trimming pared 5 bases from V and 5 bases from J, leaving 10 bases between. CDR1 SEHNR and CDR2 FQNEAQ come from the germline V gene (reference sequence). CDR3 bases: TGTGCCAGCAGCCAATTCCGGGATCAGCCCCAGCATTTT. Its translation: CASSQFRDQPQHF.

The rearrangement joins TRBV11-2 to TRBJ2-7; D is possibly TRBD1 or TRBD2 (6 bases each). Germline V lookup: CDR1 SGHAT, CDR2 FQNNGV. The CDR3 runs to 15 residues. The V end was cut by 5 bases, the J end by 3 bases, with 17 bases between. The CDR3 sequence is CASSVRTVGGYEQYF. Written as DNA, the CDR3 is TGTGCCAGCAGCGTCAGGACAGTGGGGGGCTACGAGCAGTACTTC.

In DNA, the CDR3 is TGCGCCAGCAGCACAGGACAGGGAGAGGATACGCAGTATTTT. Protein product: CASSTGQGEDTQYF. This chain uses TRBV5-1 with TRBJ2-3; TRBD1 agrees at 8 bases. Germline V gene sequence: CDR1 SGHRS, CDR2 YFSETQ. V gave up 4 bases and J gave up 6 bases; unmatched junction bases: 7. The CDR3 contains 14 residues. Using reference TRBV5-1 and TRBJ2-3 for the parts outside the CDR3, the full variable domain is KAGVTQTPRYLIKTRGQQVTLSCSPISGHRSVSWYQQTPGQGLQFLFEYFSETQRNKGNFPGRFSGRQFSNSRSEMNVSTLELGDSALYLCASSTGQGEDTQYFGPGTRLTVL.

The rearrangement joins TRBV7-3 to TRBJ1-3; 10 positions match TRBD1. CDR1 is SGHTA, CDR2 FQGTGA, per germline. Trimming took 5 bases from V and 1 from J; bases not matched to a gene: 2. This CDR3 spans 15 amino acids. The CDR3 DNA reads TGTGCCAGCAGCCGGGACAGGGGATCTGGAAACACCATATATTTT. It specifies CASSRDRGSGNTIYF.

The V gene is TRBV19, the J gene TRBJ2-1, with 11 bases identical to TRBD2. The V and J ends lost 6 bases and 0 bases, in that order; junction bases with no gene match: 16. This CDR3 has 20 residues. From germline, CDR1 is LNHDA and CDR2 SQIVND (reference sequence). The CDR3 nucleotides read TGTGCCAGTAGACGAGGCTGGTGGCTAGCGGGGGGAAGCTCCTACAATGAGCAGTTCTTC. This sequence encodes CASRRGWWLAGGSSYNEQFF.

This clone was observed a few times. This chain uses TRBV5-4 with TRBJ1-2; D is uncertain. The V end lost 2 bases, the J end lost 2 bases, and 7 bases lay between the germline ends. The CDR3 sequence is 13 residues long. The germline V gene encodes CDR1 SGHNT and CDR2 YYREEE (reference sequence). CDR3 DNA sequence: TGTGCCAGCAGCTTCTCAGCCAACTATGGCTACACCTTC. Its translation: CASSFSANYGYTF.

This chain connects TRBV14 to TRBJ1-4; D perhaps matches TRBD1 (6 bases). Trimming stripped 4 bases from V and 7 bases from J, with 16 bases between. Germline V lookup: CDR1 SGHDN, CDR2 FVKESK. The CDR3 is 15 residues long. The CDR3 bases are TGTGCCAGCAGCCGCTCTGAGGGGGGCGGTGAAAAACTGTTTTTT. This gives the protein CASSRSEGGGEKLFF.

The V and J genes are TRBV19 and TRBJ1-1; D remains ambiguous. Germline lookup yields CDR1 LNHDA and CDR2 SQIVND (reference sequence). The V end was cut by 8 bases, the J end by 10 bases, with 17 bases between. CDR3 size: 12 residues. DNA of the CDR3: TGTGCCAGTTCCAGGCCCCCCAGTGGAGCTTTCTTT. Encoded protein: CASSRPPSGAFF.